This T cell receptor (beta chain) was identified in a study of blood T cell repertoires in COVID-19. This CDR3 spans 17 amino acids. V was shortened by 6 bases and J by 4 bases, with 21 bases between the two germline ends. Per the germline V gene, CDR1 is MDHEN and CDR2 is SYDVKM. Sequencing used immunoSEQ multiplex PCR; TCRdb keeps in-frame clones, though not all of them. The sample holds around 250,000 clones, around 87% seen once. Source material: peripheral blood. The V call is TRBV28, the J call TRBJ1-4; D is perhaps TRBD1 (6 bases). The TCR originated in a man in his late teens or twenties with active or convalescent COVID-19. The CDR3 region is CASSSSGAAGDNEKLFF. The CDR3 region has the DNA TGTGCCAGCAGCTCGTCAGGGGCGGCCGGGGATAATGAAAAACTGTTTTTT.